The 22 T cell receptor beta chains below come from one sample, sequenced in a study of OX40 agonist ivuxolimab in advanced cancers. The data were produced by immunoSEQ multiplex PCR, yet TCRdb's version contains in-frame clones alone and is incomplete. Here the sample spans about 60,000 clones, about nine tenths being singletons. This material consisted of CD4+ or CD8+ T cells sorted from blood, taken in a trial of the OX40 agonist ivuxolimab. The receptors originated from an adult with an advanced solid tumor such as melanoma, head and neck, liver or kidney cancer.

The V gene is TRBV7-2, the J gene TRBJ2-7; tentative D call: TRBD2 (6 bases). V lost 7 bases, J lost 3 bases, and 13 bases lay in between. The CDR3 length is 13 residues. The V gene's germline CDR1 is SGHTA and CDR2 FQGNSA. In nucleotides, the CDR3 is TGTGCCAGCATGGGGGGTGGAAGCTACGAGCAGTACTTC. Protein: CASMGGGSYEQYF.

As DNA, the CDR3 is TGCGCCAGCAGCTTGGCCTCAGGGTGGGAGCAGTTCTTC. This translates into CASSLASGWEQFF. This chain links TRBV5-1 with TRBJ2-1, with D possibly TRBD1 on 5 matching bases. The CDR3 runs to 13 residues. Looked up from germline, CDR1 is SGHRS and CDR2 is YFSETQ. The V and J ends lost 0 bases and 10 bases respectively, with 11 bases between them.

The chain joins TRBV10-3 to TRBJ2-3; 9 nucleotides align to TRBD2. The CDR3 is 14 amino acids. Looked up from germline, CDR1 is ENHRY and CDR2 is SYGVKD. The V and J ends lost 8 bases and 5 bases, in that order; junction bases with no gene match: 8. The DNA of the CDR3 is TGTGCCATCGCGACTAGCGGCCGCCGAGATACGCAGTATTTT. It yields the protein CAIATSGRRDTQYF.

The chain is built from TRBV28 and TRBJ2-7; D is uncertain. CDR3 length equals 14 residues. V gave up 2 bases and J gave up 1 base, with 9 bases separating them. The germline gives CDR1 MDHEN, CDR2 SYDVKM. The CDR3 nucleotides are TGTGCCAGCAGTTTAATCCGGCAGTCCTACGAGCAGTACTTC. Translated: CASSLIRQSYEQYF. Looking up the rest from reference TRBV28 and TRBJ2-7 gives the full variable domain: DVKVTQSSRYLVKRTGEKVFLECVQDMDHENMFWYRQDPGLGLRLIYFSYDVKMKEKGDIPEGYSVSREKKERFSLILESASTNQTSMYLCASSLIRQSYEQYFGPGTRLTVT.

The J gene is TRBJ2-7, the V gene TRBV5-1; D remains ambiguous. Germline CDR1 reads SGHRS; CDR2 reads YFSETQ. The CDR3 sequence is 13 residues long. Trimming shortened V by 0 bases and J by 5 bases, and 9 bases separated the two germline ends. The CDR3 coding sequence is TGCGCCAGCAGCTTGGGACCTGGGGACGAGCAGTACTTC. Encoded protein: CASSLGPGDEQYF.

This chain joins TRBV5-1 and TRBJ2-5; TRBD2 aligns across 12 bases. V trimming: 1 base; J trimming: 4 bases; junction bases outside the gene matches: 5. The germline gives CDR1 SGHRS, CDR2 YFSETQ. The CDR3 consists of 16 residues. CDR3 sequence reads: CASSLLPSGRGETQYF. In nucleotides, the CDR3 is TGCGCCAGCAGCTTGTTGCCTAGCGGGAGGGGAGAGACCCAGTACTTC.

This clone has at least ten counts. The V call is TRBV28, the J call TRBJ2-7; the match to TRBD1 covers 7 bases. The CDR3 covers 16 residues. Germline assignment: CDR1 MDHEN and CDR2 SYDVKM. J gave up 2 bases and V 2 bases, and 9 bases lay outside the gene matches. CDR3 sequence: CASSLVFTGTAYEQYF. CDR3 sequence (DNA): TGTGCCAGCAGTTTAGTTTTCACCGGGACAGCCTACGAGCAGTACTTC.

The chain combines TRBV7-9 with TRBJ2-3; 7 bases fit TRBD2. The junction had 7 bases not matched to a gene; V was cut back by 0 bases and J by 1 base. The CDR3 covers 17 residues. Germline V gives CDR1 SEHNR, CDR2 FQNEAQ (reference sequence). CDR3 nucleotides: TGTGCCAGCAGCTTAGCGCTGGGGGGGAAGCGCACAGATACGCAGTATTTT. Translating it yields CASSLALGGKRTDTQYF.

Comments on this clone: This same CDR3 is encoded by further DNA sequences in the sample. The chain links TRBV5-6 to TRBJ1-2; D is ambiguous. The germline V and J ends were trimmed by 5 bases and 4 bases, with 15 bases remaining between them. The CDR3 extends over 14 amino acids. CDR1 is SGHDT and CDR2 is YYEEEE in the germline V gene. The CDR3 region is CASRQGGGPYGYTF. CDR3 nucleotide sequence: TGTGCCAGCAGACAAGGAGGAGGCCCCTATGGCTACACCTTC. Full variable domain (remainder filled in from reference TRBV5-6 and TRBJ1-2): DAGVTQSPTHLIKTRGQQVTLRCSPKSGHDTVSWYQQALGQGPQFIFQYYEEEERQRGNFPDRFSGHQFPNYSSELNVNALLLGDSALYLCASRQGGGPYGYTFGSGTRLTVV.

For the CDR3, the DNA is TGCGCCAGCAGTGTGAGCAATCAGCCCCAGCATTTT. Translation: CASSVSNQPQHF. The rearrangement links TRBV10-1 to TRBJ1-5; D remains ambiguous. The CDR3 sequence is 12 residues long. CDR1 is WNHNN, CDR2 SYGVQD, per germline (reference sequence). Trimming stripped 4 bases from V and 1 base from J, with 2 bases between.

The chain employs TRBV28 and TRBJ1-2, with D perhaps matching TRBD1 (6 bases). CDR1 MDHEN and CDR2 SYDVKM come from the germline V gene. V lost 6 bases and J 3 bases, leaving 17 bases between the germline ends. The CDR3 covers 15 residues. The CDR3 nucleotides read TGTGCCAGCAGACCCACAGGGCTTGGGGACTATGGCTACACCTTC. This gives the protein CASRPTGLGDYGYTF.

The chain joins TRBV5-1 to TRBJ2-3, with unresolved D. Germline V gives CDR1 SGHRS, CDR2 YFSETQ. The CDR3 has 15 residues. The V end was cut by 1 base, the J end by 4 bases, with 13 bases between. The CDR3 sequence: CASSLLGSRADTQYF. The DNA for the CDR3 is TGCGCCAGCAGCTTGTTGGGGTCTAGGGCAGATACGCAGTATTTT.

The chain uses TRBV10-3 and TRBJ1-1; D unresolved. The ends were cut back, 4 bases at V and 8 bases at J, with 8 bases in the middle. There are 11 residues in the CDR3. Germline V gene sequence: CDR1 ENHRY, CDR2 SYGVKD. This CDR3 is CAISGTVEAFF. CDR3 nucleotide sequence: TGTGCCATCAGTGGGACGGTGGAAGCTTTCTTT.

This clone was counted once. The chain joins TRBV6-5 to TRBJ1-2; weak D call: TRBD1 (5 bases). V lost 6 bases and J lost 3, with 11 bases in between. Germline CDR1 reads MNHEY; CDR2 reads SVGAGI. The length of the CDR3 is 13 residues. The CDR3 loop reads CASRRDSYYGYTF. DNA of the CDR3: TGTGCCAGCAGGCGCGACAGTTACTATGGCTACACCTTC.

Here the CDR3 reads CASSLSRQGGEQYF. The CDR3 nucleotides are TGTGCCAGCAGCTTATCTCGACAGGGGGGCGAGCAGTACTTC. The chain employs TRBV4-2 and TRBJ2-7; 9 nucleotides match TRBD1. Looked up from germline, CDR1 is LGHNA and CDR2 is YNFKEQ. Losses at the gene ends were 5 bases for V and 6 bases for J; bases not matched to a gene: 8. The CDR3 length is 14 residues.

The J gene is TRBJ1-2, the V gene TRBV6-6; D is possibly TRBD1 (5 bases). Trimming stripped 0 bases from V and 1 base from J, with 12 bases between. The CDR3 totals 16 residues. The V gene's germline CDR1 is MNHNY and CDR2 SVGAGI (reference sequence). The CDR3 region is CASSYSWAGSNYGYTF. CDR3 bases: TGTGCCAGCAGTTACTCTTGGGCAGGGAGTAACTATGGCTACACCTTC.

This chain uses TRBV27 with TRBJ1-5, with TRBD1 matching 7 bases. The CDR3 is 13 amino acids. Trimming removed 6 bases from V and 7 bases from J; junction bases left unmatched: 6. Germline values: CDR1 MNHEY, CDR2 SMNVEV (reference sequence). In nucleotides, the CDR3 is TGTGCCAGCAGCCCAGGGGGAGGACAGCCCCAGCATTTT. This sequence encodes CASSPGGGQPQHF.

CDR3 amino acids: CASSELRKTEAFF. The CDR3 nucleotides read TGTGCCAGCAGTGAATTGAGGAAAACTGAAGCTTTCTTT. J is TRBJ1-1 and V is TRBV2; unclear D gene. The CDR3 loop spans 13 amino acids. Deletions cut 2 bases from V and 5 bases from J, with 9 bases between. In germline, CDR1 is SNHLY, CDR2 FYNNEI.

The chain employs TRBV21-1 and TRBJ2-2; the table's D call TRBD2 went unverified against the DNA. TRBV21-1 is a pseudogene. The CDR3 sequence is 16 residues long. The CDR3 spells CASSIRGLRRSGELFF. The DNA for the CDR3 is TGTGCCAGCAGCATAAGGGGACTTCGACGGTCCGGGGAGCTGTTTTTT.

This clone was observed a handful of times. The chain recombines TRBV21-1 with TRBJ1-2; TRBD1, the table's D call, was not compared with the DNA. TRBV21-1 is labeled a pseudogene. This CDR3 is built from 15 residues. The CDR3 DNA reads as TGTGCCAGCAGCCTGCACAGGGATGGAGGCTATGGCTACACCTTC. This codes for CASSLHRDGGYGYTF.

The genes are TRBV7-2 and TRBJ1-5; a possible D gene is TRBD1 (6 bases). Germline loops: CDR1 SGHTA, CDR2 FQGNSA. The CDR3 contains 14 residues. Trimming cost V 5 bases and J 3 bases, with 11 bases left between them. CDR3 bases: TGTGCCAGCAGCAAAGGGGGGATCAATCAGCCCCAGCATTTT. It is translated as CASSKGGINQPQHF.

This chain connects TRBV5-1 to TRBJ2-7, with D possibly TRBD1 on 6 matching bases. The germline gives CDR1 SGHRS, CDR2 YFSETQ. The V end was cut by 0 bases, the J end by 0 bases, with 10 bases between. This CDR3 has 15 residues. In nucleotides, the CDR3 is TGCGCCAGCAGCTTGGAGGACAGAAGCTCCTACGAGCAGTACTTC. Its protein product is CASSLEDRSSYEQYF.